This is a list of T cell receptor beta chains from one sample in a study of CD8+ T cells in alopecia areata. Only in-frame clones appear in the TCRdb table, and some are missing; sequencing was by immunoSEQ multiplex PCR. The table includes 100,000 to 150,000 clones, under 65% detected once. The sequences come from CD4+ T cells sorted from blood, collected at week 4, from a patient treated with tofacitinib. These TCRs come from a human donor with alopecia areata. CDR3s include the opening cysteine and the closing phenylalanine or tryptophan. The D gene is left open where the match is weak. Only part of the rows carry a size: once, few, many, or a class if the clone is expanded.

CASSQGQNTGELFF	TGTGCCAGCAGCCAGGGCCAGAACACCGGGGAGCTGTTTTTT	TRBJ2-2	TRBV27	-	-
CSGASGYGYTF	TGCAGCGGGGCGTCTGGATATGGCTACACCTTC	TRBJ1-2	TRBV29-1	-	few
CASSYSELYNEQFF	TGTGCCAGCAGTTATTCAGAACTATACAATGAGCAGTTCTTC	TRBJ2-1	TRBV6-1	-	-
CASSLESGTEAFF	TGTGCCAGCAGTTTAGAGTCGGGGACTGAAGCTTTCTTT	TRBJ1-1	TRBV11-2	-	-
CATWTGERTQYF	TGTGCCACCTGGACTGGAGAAAGGACCCAGTACTTC	TRBJ2-5	TRBV11-1	-	-
CAWDRTGGFQETQYF	TGTGCCTGGGACCGCACAGGGGGCTTCCAAGAGACCCAGTACTTC	TRBJ2-5	TRBV30	TRBD1	few
CASSIGARNQPQHF	TGTGCCAGTAGTATAGGGGCCAGAAATCAGCCCCAGCATTTT	TRBJ1-5	TRBV19	-	-
CASSPHGQYLNTQYF	TGTGCCAGCAGTCCACACGGACAGTATTTGAATACGCAGTATTTT	TRBJ2-3	TRBV6-5	-	-
CAWSVPHGLNTEAFF	TGTGCCTGGAGTGTACCCCACGGATTGAACACTGAAGCTTTCTTT	TRBJ1-1	TRBV30	-	-
CASSWVSPPRQETQYF	TGTGCCAGCAGCTGGGTGTCCCCCCCACGCCAAGAGACCCAGTACTTC	TRBJ2-5	TRBV27	-	-
CASSVGSETQYF	TGTGCCAGCAGCGTAGGGTCAGAGACCCAGTACTTC	TRBJ2-5	TRBV9	-	-
CASSARRDRGYEQYF	TGTGCCAGCAGTGCACGCCGGGACAGGGGTTACGAGCAGTACTTC	TRBJ2-7	TRBV27	TRBD1	-
CASHDYRDRGTYEQYF	TGTGCCAGCCACGACTATCGGGACAGGGGCACCTACGAGCAGTACTTC	TRBJ2-7	TRBV28	TRBD1	-
CSVEGQGLRTF	TGCAGCGTTGAGGGACAGGGATTGAGGACCTTC	TRBJ1-2	TRBV29-1	TRBD1	few
CSVGLPSEQFF	TGCAGCGTTGGACTACCGAGTGAGCAGTTCTTC	TRBJ2-1	TRBV29-1	-	few
CASSAGSEKLFF	TGTGCCAGCAGTGCGGGGTCTGAAAAACTGTTTTTT	TRBJ1-4	TRBV25-1	-	-
CASSYGAGLTDEQYF	TGTGCCAGCAGTTACGGGGCGGGACTTACGGACGAGCAGTACTTC	TRBJ2-7	TRBV6-5	-	-
CAWSVTGWGEQYF	TGTGCCTGGAGTGTTACCGGTTGGGGGGAGCAGTACTTC	TRBJ2-7	TRBV30	-	-
CASSLIPGDGYTF	TGCGCCAGCAGCTTGATACCAGGGGATGGCTACACCTTC	TRBJ1-2	TRBV5-1	-	-
CASSVSTGYEQYF	TGTGCCAGCAGCGTATCCACAGGCTACGAGCAGTACTTC	TRBJ2-7	TRBV9	-	few
CASSVAQGHSGGYTF	TGTGCCAGCAGCGTAGCACAGGGGCATTCGGGTGGCTACACCTTC	TRBJ1-2	TRBV9	TRBD1	-
CSARATDTQYF	TGCAGTGCTAGAGCCACAGATACGCAGTATTTT	TRBJ2-3	TRBV20-1	-	-
CASSQGLAAYNEQFF	TGCGCCAGCAGCCAAGGACTAGCGGCCTACAATGAGCAGTTCTTC	TRBJ2-1	TRBV4-1	TRBD2	few
CASTHGGEYGYTF	TGTGCCAGCACCCACGGGGGCGAATATGGCTACACCTTC	TRBJ1-2	TRBV7-9	-	-
CASSLSPNPIQYF	TGTGCCAGCAGTCTTTCACCGAACCCTATTCAGTACTTC	TRBJ2-4	TRBV27	-	-
CASSQVPARAYEQYF	TGTGCCAGCAGCCAAGTGCCGGCCAGGGCCTACGAGCAGTACTTC	TRBJ2-7	TRBV14	-	-
CASSWTGGTEAFF	TGCGCCAGCAGCTGGACAGGGGGCACTGAAGCTTTCTTT	TRBJ1-1	TRBV5-1	TRBD1	-
CASSLKVIYGYTF	TGTGCCAGCAGCTTAAAGGTCATCTATGGCTACACCTTC	TRBJ1-2	TRBV7-9	-	-
CASSTAGGANVLTF	TGTGCCAGCAGTACCGCCGGTGGGGCCAACGTCCTGACTTTC	TRBJ2-6	TRBV27	-	-
CASSLLQDIQYF	TGTGCCAGCTCACTCCTCCAGGACATTCAGTACTTC	TRBJ2-4	TRBV18	-	-
CASSQGINYGYTF	TGTGCCAGCAGCCAGGGAATCAACTATGGCTACACCTTC	TRBJ1-2	TRBV6-5	-	-
CASSSNRAGDTQYF	TGTGCCAGCAGCTCTAACAGGGCCGGAGATACGCAGTATTTT	TRBJ2-3	TRBV7-3	-	-
CASITGQGGYTF	TGTGCCAGCATAACCGGACAGGGGGGCTACACCTTC	TRBJ1-2	TRBV28	TRBD1	-
CSVEAGAPIETQYF	TGCAGCGTTGAGGCTGGGGCTCCCATAGAGACCCAGTACTTC	TRBJ2-5	TRBV29-1	-	-
CASSILTGETDTQYF	TGCGCCAGCAGCATACTGACAGGGGAAACAGATACGCAGTATTTT	TRBJ2-3	TRBV5-1	TRBD1	-
CASSGGQGDTEAFF	TGTGCCAGCAGCGGCGGACAGGGCGACACTGAAGCTTTCTTT	TRBJ1-1	TRBV5-6	TRBD1	-
CSVCLAGGPGEQYF	TGCAGCGTTTGCTTAGCGGGAGGGCCTGGCGAGCAGTACTTC	TRBJ2-7	TRBV29-1	TRBD2	-
CASSVDRAETQYF	TGCGCCAGCAGTGTAGACAGGGCCGAGACCCAGTACTTC	TRBJ2-5	TRBV5-1	TRBD1	-
CASSYAQKGGYTF	TGTGCCAGCAGTTACGCACAAAAGGGTGGCTACACCTTC	TRBJ1-2	TRBV6-5	-	-
CASSLVGALNEKLFF	TGTGCCAGCAGCTTAGTGGGAGCTTTGAATGAAAAACTGTTTTTT	TRBJ1-4	TRBV7-2	-	-
CASSSRPGSNTGELFF	TGTGCCAGCAGCTCCCGGCCCGGATCGAACACCGGGGAGCTGTTTTTT	TRBJ2-2	TRBV5-6	-	-
CASSQDRSYEQYF	TGTGCCAGCAGCCAAGATCGGTCCTACGAGCAGTACTTC	TRBJ2-7	TRBV4-2	-	few
CATSRDAGGRRGQFF	TGTGCCACCAGCAGGGACGCGGGCGGGAGGAGGGGGCAGTTCTTC	TRBJ2-1	TRBV15	TRBD2	-
CASSAGQGGNQPQHF	TGTGCCAGCAGCGCAGGACAGGGTGGCAATCAGCCCCAGCATTTT	TRBJ1-5	TRBV9	TRBD1	-
CTSSQDLQARVRETQYF	TGCACCAGCAGCCAAGACCTCCAGGCCCGGGTGAGAGAGACCCAGTACTTC	TRBJ2-5	TRBV1	-	-
CASSPGMTSGGQETQYF	TGTGCCAGCAGCCCGGGGATGACTAGCGGGGGGCAAGAGACCCAGTACTTC	TRBJ2-5	TRBV7-2	TRBD2	-
CASSQTGIHEQYF	TGTGCCAGCAGTCAGACAGGGATCCACGAGCAGTACTTC	TRBJ2-7	TRBV6-5	TRBD1	few
CASSLDLAASDTQYF	TGTGCCAGCAGCTTAGACTTAGCAGCATCAGATACGCAGTATTTT	TRBJ2-3	TRBV7-2	-	-
CASNAGTNEKLFF	TGTGCCAGCAATGCCGGGACTAATGAAAAACTGTTTTTT	TRBJ1-4	TRBV2	-	-
CASRPTSGSHNEQFF	TGTGCCAGCAGACCCACTAGCGGGAGCCACAATGAGCAGTTCTTC	TRBJ2-1	TRBV6-6	TRBD2	few
CASSYGVMNTEAFF	TGTGCCAGCAGTTATGGAGTAATGAACACTGAAGCTTTCTTT	TRBJ1-1	TRBV6-6	-	few
CSSRDPKWDEQFF	TGCAGCTCCCGGGACCCCAAGTGGGATGAGCAGTTCTTC	TRBJ2-1	TRBV29-1	-	few
CASSEATGLGETQYF	TGCGCCAGCAGCGAGGCGACAGGGTTAGGTGAGACCCAGTACTTC	TRBJ2-5	TRBV5-1	TRBD1	-
CASSSLTEETQYF	TGCGCCAGCAGCTCTTTGACAGAGGAGACCCAGTACTTC	TRBJ2-5	TRBV5-1	-	few
CSVGQGRTEAFF	TGCAGCGTAGGACAGGGGAGAACTGAAGCTTTCTTT	TRBJ1-1	TRBV29-1	TRBD1	few
CASSLFGAKGGYTF	TGTGCCAGCAGTTTATTTGGGGCTAAGGGAGGCTACACCTTC	TRBJ1-2	TRBV28	-	-
CASRDRGTSNQPQHF	TGTGCCAGCAGAGACAGGGGGACAAGCAATCAGCCCCAGCATTTT	TRBJ1-5	TRBV6-5	TRBD1	-
CASSPIQGPSTGELFF	TGTGCCAGCTCACCAATACAGGGGCCAAGCACCGGGGAGCTGTTTTTT	TRBJ2-2	TRBV18	TRBD1	-
CASSEGGSQPQHF	TGTGCCAGCAGTGAAGGTGGGAGTCAGCCCCAGCATTTT	TRBJ1-5	TRBV2	-	-